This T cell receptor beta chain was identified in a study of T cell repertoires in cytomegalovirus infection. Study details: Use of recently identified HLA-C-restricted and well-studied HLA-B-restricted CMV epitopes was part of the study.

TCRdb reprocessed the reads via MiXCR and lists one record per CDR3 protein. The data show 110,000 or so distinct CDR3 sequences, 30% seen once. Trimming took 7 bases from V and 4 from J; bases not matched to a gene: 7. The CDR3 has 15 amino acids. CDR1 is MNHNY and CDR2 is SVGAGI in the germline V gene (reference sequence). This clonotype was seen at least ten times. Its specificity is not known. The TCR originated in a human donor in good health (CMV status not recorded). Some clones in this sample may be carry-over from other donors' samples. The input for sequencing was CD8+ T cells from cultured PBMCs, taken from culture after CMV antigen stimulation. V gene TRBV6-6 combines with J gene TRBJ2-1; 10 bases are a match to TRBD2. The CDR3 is CASTLAGGLYNEQFF. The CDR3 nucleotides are TGTGCCAGCACCTTAGCGGGGGGACTTTACAATGAGCAGTTCTTC.